This T cell receptor beta chain is drawn from a study of blood T cell repertoires in COVID-19. Whole-study context: Spain, Italy and the United States supplied samples that represented acute and convalescent COVID-19. The analysed material was cDNA or gDNA that came from T cells, B-cell-depleted T cells, or PBMCs.

Original processing notes: Scientists estimated how many nucleated cells there were by amplifying reference gene primers. Sequencing used immunoSEQ multiplex PCR; TCRdb keeps in-frame clones, though not all of them. The V and J calls and the clone size are those of that table, but D and trimming were determined from the DNA. The repertoire holds some 41,000 clones, with roughly 90% as singletons. In germline, CDR1 is SQVTM, CDR2 ANQGSEA. This CDR3 has 13 residues. V gave up 7 bases and J gave up 6 bases; unmatched junction bases: 5. Sequencing input: peripheral blood. This TCR came from a human donor in a cohort sampled during active COVID-19. This chain uses TRBV29-1 with TRBJ2-1; the match to TRBD2 covers 11 bases. The CDR3 is CSGQLAGVNEQFF. The CDR3 nucleotides read TGCAGCGGACAACTAGCGGGAGTCAATGAGCAGTTCTTC.